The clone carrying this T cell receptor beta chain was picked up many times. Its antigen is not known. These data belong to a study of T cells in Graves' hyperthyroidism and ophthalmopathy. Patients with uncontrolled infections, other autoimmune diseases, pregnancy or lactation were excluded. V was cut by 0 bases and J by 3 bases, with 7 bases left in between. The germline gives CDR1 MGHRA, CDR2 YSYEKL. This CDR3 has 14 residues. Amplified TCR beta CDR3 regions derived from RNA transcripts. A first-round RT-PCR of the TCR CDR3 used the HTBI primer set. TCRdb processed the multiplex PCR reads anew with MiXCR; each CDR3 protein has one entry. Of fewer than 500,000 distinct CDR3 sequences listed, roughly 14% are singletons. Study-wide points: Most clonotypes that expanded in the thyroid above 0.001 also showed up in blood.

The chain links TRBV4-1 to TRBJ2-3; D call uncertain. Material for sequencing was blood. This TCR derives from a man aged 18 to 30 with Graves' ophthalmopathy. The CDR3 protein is CASSQDGATDTQYF. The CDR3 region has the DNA TGCGCCAGCAGCCAAGACGGCGCGACAGATACGCAGTATTTT.